A selection of T cell receptor beta chains follows, all from one sample in a study of blood T cell repertoires in COVID-19. Assay used: immunoSEQ multiplex PCR; TCRdb lists only in-frame clones, some missing. The data hold roughly 150,000 clones, with around 75% observed a single time. The sequenced material came from peripheral blood. Receptors were obtained from an elderly woman with acute or convalescent COVID-19. The CDR3 runs from the conserved cysteine through the conserved F or W. D genes are given only for firm matches. Only some rows state a clone size, as once, few, many or a class for expanded clones.

V	size	J	D	CDR3	DNA
TRBV6-6	.	TRBJ1-2	.	CASSYPRTANYGYTF	TGTGCCAGCAGTTACCCCCGGACAGCTAACTATGGCTACACCTTC
TRBV5-1	once	TRBJ1-1	.	CASRRGPGLDTEAFF	TGCGCCAGCAGGCGGGGCCCGGGGTTGGACACTGAAGCTTTCTTT
TRBV4-1	.	TRBJ1-3	.	CASSQVGSNIYF	TGCGCCAGCAGCCAAGTTGGGAGCAACATATATTTT
TRBV11-2	.	TRBJ2-2	.	CASSTGRESGELFF	TGTGCCAGCAGCACAGGAAGGGAATCCGGGGAGCTGTTTTTT
TRBV15	once	TRBJ2-1	.	CATSIPTESSYNEQFF	TGTGCCACCAGCATCCCTACCGAGAGCTCCTACAATGAGCAGTTCTTC
TRBV6-6	.	TRBJ1-2	.	CASSPSRVWGYTF	TGTGCCAGCAGTCCCTCACGGGTTTGGGGCTACACCTTC
TRBV5-1	.	TRBJ1-6	.	CASSPGTYNSPLHF	TGCGCCAGCAGCCCCGGGACTTATAATTCACCCCTCCACTTT
TRBV18	once	TRBJ2-2	.	CASSPQELQNTGELFF	TGTGCCAGCTCACCACAGGAACTACAGAACACCGGGGAGCTGTTTTTT
TRBV5-4	.	TRBJ1-2	.	CASSFRRPAPGGYTF	TGTGCCAGCAGCTTTAGACGGCCCGCGCCGGGGGGCTACACCTTC
TRBV7-9	.	TRBJ2-1	.	CASSLGASFANEQFF	TGTGCCAGCAGCTTAGGAGCTTCCTTTGCCAATGAGCAGTTCTTC
TRBV5-6	.	TRBJ1-3	.	CASSSLSGEAGDTIYF	TGTGCCAGCAGCTCCCTATCGGGGGAAGCTGGAGACACCATATATTTT
TRBV28	once	TRBJ1-1	TRBD1	CASRQGGSSTEAFF	TGTGCCAGCAGACAGGGGGGGTCGAGCACTGAAGCTTTCTTT
TRBV29-1	many	TRBJ2-5	TRBD2	CSVVKRELGETQYF	TGCAGCGTTGTCAAGCGGGAACTTGGGGAGACCCAGTACTTC
TRBV19	.	TRBJ1-1	.	CASKGWGFDTEAFF	TGTGCCAGTAAAGGGTGGGGCTTTGACACTGAAGCTTTCTTT
TRBV5-6	.	TRBJ1-6	.	CASTRLGGSANSPLHF	TGTGCCAGCACCCGCCTTGGGGGCAGTGCCAATTCACCCCTCCACTTT
TRBV7-2	.	TRBJ2-2	TRBD2	CASSSGLARTTGELFF	TGTGCCAGCAGCTCGGGACTAGCGAGAACCACCGGGGAGCTGTTTTTT
TRBV6-1	.	TRBJ2-5	.	CASSEAPSGQGFGETQYF	TGTGCCAGCAGTGAAGCCCCCTCCGGGCAGGGATTCGGGGAGACCCAGTACTTC
TRBV5-1	few	TRBJ1-5	TRBD1	CASSLQGQSNQPQHF	TGCGCCAGCAGCTTGCAGGGACAGAGCAATCAGCCCCAGCATTTT
TRBV10-1	.	TRBJ1-5	TRBD1	CASSVPGQGQRSQSQHF	TGCGCCAGCAGTGTCCCGGGACAGGGCCAGAGGTCACAGTCCCAGCATTTT
TRBV6-5	.	TRBJ1-6	.	CASSSRNSYNSPLHF	TGTGCCAGCAGTTCCAGGAACTCCTATAATTCACCCCTCCACTTT
TRBV12-3/TRBV12-4	.	TRBJ1-1	.	CASSLQGGTEAFF	TGTGCCAGCAGTTTACAGGGTGGGACTGAAGCTTTCTTT
TRBV7-9	.	TRBJ1-1	.	CASSPLTGDMNTEAFF	TGTGCCAGCAGCCCCTTGACCGGGGACATGAACACTGAAGCTTTCTTT
TRBV5-1	.	TRBJ2-5	TRBD2	CASSLSSGGETQYF	TGCGCCAGCAGCTTATCTAGCGGAGGAGAGACCCAGTACTTC
TRBV19	once	TRBJ2-1	TRBD2	CASSMGTSGRPYNEQFF	TGTGCCAGTAGTATGGGGACTAGCGGGCGTCCCTACAATGAGCAGTTCTTC
TRBV18	few	TRBJ1-1	TRBD1	CASSPPSTGLSGTEAFF	TGTGCCAGCTCACCACCGTCGACAGGGCTCTCGGGAACTGAAGCTTTCTTT
TRBV18	.	TRBJ2-7	.	CASSPRGQTYEQYF	TGTGCCAGCTCACCACGTGGACAGACCTACGAGCAGTACTTC
TRBV28	.	TRBJ1-5	TRBD1	CATQGETGGNQPQHF	TGTGCCACTCAGGGGGAGACAGGGGGCAATCAGCCCCAGCATTTT
TRBV4-2	.	TRBJ2-7	.	CASSQQPDRRVTYEQYF	TGTGCCAGCAGCCAACAACCCGACAGGAGAGTAACCTACGAGCAGTACTTC
TRBV7-2	few	TRBJ1-5	.	CASSLGETGQPQHF	TGTGCCAGCAGCCTTGGGGAGACCGGTCAGCCCCAGCATTTT
TRBV7-6	.	TRBJ2-7	TRBD1	CASSSLQGWYEQYF	TGTGCCAGCAGCTCTCTACAGGGGTGGTACGAGCAGTACTTC
TRBV30	many	TRBJ1-4	.	CAWTGRGNEKLFF	TGTGCCTGGACTGGGAGAGGCAATGAAAAACTGTTTTTT
TRBV14	.	TRBJ1-1	TRBD1	CASSPGQGRVTEAFF	TGTGCCAGCAGCCCCGGACAGGGAAGGGTCACTGAAGCTTTCTTT
TRBV5-1	.	TRBJ1-5	TRBD1	CASRAGQGDNQPQHF	TGCGCCAGCAGAGCGGGACAGGGGGACAATCAGCCCCAGCATTTT
TRBV4-1	few	TRBJ1-4	TRBD1	CASSQVDRGTTNEKLFF	TGCGCCAGCAGCCAAGTGGACAGGGGAACAACTAATGAAAAACTGTTTTTT
TRBV6-5	.	TRBJ1-6	TRBD1	CASRPTGIDSPLHF	TGTGCCAGCCGACCGACAGGGATAGATTCACCCCTCCACTTT
TRBV2	.	TRBJ1-2	TRBD1	CASSSRTGGAGFYGYTF	TGTGCCAGCAGTTCTCGGACAGGGGGGGCGGGTTTCTATGGCTACACCTTC
TRBV11-2	few	TRBJ1-1	.	CASSLVGERTEAFF	TGTGCCAGCAGCTTAGTCGGCGAGCGCACTGAAGCTTTCTTT
TRBV6-5	.	TRBJ1-6	.	CASSYSTGQDNSPLHF	TGTGCCAGCAGTTACTCGACCGGTCAGGATAATTCACCCCTCCACTTT
TRBV18	few	TRBJ2-3	.	CASSPTTGQSADTQYF	TGTGCCAGCTCACCTACGACTGGCCAGTCGGCAGATACGCAGTATTTT
TRBV4-2	.	TRBJ2-5	.	CASSQGGQQETQYF	TGTGCCAGCAGCCAGGGGGGACAGCAAGAGACCCAGTACTTC
TRBV9	few	TRBJ2-3	TRBD2	CASSAGGGPDTQYF	TGTGCCAGCAGCGCGGGGGGGGGCCCAGATACGCAGTATTTT
TRBV4-2	.	TRBJ1-1	TRBD1	CASSQARDRWTEAFF	TGTGCCAGCAGCCAAGCCAGGGACAGGTGGACTGAAGCTTTCTTT
TRBV3-1/TRBV3-2	.	TRBJ2-2	TRBD2	CASSQVRLADTGELFF	TGTGCCAGCAGCCAAGTAAGACTAGCGGACACCGGGGAGCTGTTTTTT
TRBV5-1	many	TRBJ1-5	TRBD1	CASRQGQGPWEPQHF	TGCGCCAGCAGACAGGGGCAGGGGCCCTGGGAGCCCCAGCATTTT
TRBV3-1/TRBV3-2	.	TRBJ2-5	TRBD1	CASSQGGQGATLYF	TGTGCCAGCAGCCAAGGAGGACAGGGGGCGACCCTCTACTTC
TRBV24-1	.	TRBJ2-1	TRBD1	CATSDWDSSYNEQFF	TGTGCCACCAGTGACTGGGACAGCTCCTACAATGAGCAGTTCTTC
TRBV21-1	.	TRBJ1-4	.	CASSGGGKDREDEKLFF	TGTGCCAGCAGCGGGGGAGGAAAGGACAGGGAGGATGAAAAACTGTTTTTT
TRBV28	.	TRBJ1-5	.	CASSLLSGNNQPQHF	TGTGCCAGCAGTTTGTTGTCAGGGAACAATCAGCCCCAGCATTTT
TRBV14	.	TRBJ2-7	.	CASSQLDHPYEQYF	TGTGCCAGCAGCCAACTAGATCACCCCTACGAGCAGTACTTC
TRBV7-8	.	TRBJ1-3	TRBD1	CASSPGGRGKGNTIYF	TGTGCCAGCAGCCCAGGGGGCAGAGGGAAAGGAAACACCATATATTTT
TRBV7-2	few	TRBJ1-3	TRBD1	CASSSPGQGSGNTIYF	TGTGCCAGCAGCTCCCCGGGACAGGGGTCCGGAAACACCATATATTTT
TRBV29-1	.	TRBJ1-2	.	CSVVVAGNGYTF	TGCAGCGTTGTAGTCGCGGGGAACGGCTACACCTTC
TRBV11-1	.	TRBJ1-6	TRBD1	CASQKGGSSYNSPLHF	TGTGCCAGCCAGAAAGGGGGCAGCTCCTATAATTCACCCCTCCACTTT
TRBV28	few	TRBJ1-1	TRBD1	CASSRPGQGTTGAEAFF	TGTGCCAGCAGTCGTCCGGGACAGGGGACAACGGGGGCTGAAGCTTTCTTT
TRBV5-4	.	TRBJ2-2	TRBD2	CASSWGGGFTGELFF	TGTGCCAGCAGCTGGGGGGGAGGGTTCACCGGGGAGCTGTTTTTT